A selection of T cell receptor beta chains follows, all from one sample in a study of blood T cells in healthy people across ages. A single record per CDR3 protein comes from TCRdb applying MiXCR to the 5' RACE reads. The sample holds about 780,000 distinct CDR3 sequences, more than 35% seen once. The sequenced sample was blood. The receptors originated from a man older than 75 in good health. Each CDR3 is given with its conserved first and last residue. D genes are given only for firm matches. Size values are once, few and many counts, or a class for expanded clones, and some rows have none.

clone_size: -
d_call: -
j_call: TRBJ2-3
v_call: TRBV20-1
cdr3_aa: CSARPLSADTQYF
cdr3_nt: TGCAGTGCTCGTCCCCTAAGCGCAGATACGCAGTATTTT

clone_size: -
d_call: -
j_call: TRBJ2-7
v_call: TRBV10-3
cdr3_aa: CAISESPGQGGEQYF
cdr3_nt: TGTGCCATCAGTGAGTCTCCCGGACAGGGAGGGGAGCAGTACTTC

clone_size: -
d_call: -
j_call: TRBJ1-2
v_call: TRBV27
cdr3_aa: CASSLNGRSFGYTF
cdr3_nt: TGTGCCAGCAGTTTAAACGGACGGTCATTCGGCTACACCTTC

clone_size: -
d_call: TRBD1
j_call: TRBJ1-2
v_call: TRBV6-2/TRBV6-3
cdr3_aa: CASSEQGASYGYTF
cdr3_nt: TGTGCCAGCAGCGAACAGGGGGCGAGCTATGGCTACACCTTC

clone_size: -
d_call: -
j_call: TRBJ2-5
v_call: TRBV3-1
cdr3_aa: CASSQVAPPGVETQYF
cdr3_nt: TGTGCCAGCAGCCAAGTCGCCCCTCCAGGGGTAGAGACCCAGTACTTC

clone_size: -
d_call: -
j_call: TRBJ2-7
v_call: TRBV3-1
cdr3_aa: CASSPYDSVSSYEQYF
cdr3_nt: TGTGCCAGCAGCCCCTACGACAGTGTAAGTAGCTACGAGCAGTACTTC

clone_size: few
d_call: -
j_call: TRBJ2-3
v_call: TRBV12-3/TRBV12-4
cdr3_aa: CASSLSARPDTQYF
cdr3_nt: TGTGCCAGCAGTTTGAGCGCCAGACCGGATACGCAGTATTTT

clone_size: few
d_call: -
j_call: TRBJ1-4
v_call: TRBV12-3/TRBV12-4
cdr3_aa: CASSFHSGAEKLFF
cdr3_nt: TGTGCCAGCAGTTTCCATTCGGGAGCTGAAAAACTGTTTTTT

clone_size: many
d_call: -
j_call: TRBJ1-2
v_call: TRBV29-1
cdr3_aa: CSVGRETGYGYTF
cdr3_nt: TGCAGCGTTGGTCGGGAAACTGGCTATGGCTACACCTTC

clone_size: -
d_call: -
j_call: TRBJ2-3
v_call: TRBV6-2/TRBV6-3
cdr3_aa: CATYQGHTDTQYF
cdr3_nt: TGTGCCACTTATCAAGGCCACACAGATACGCAGTATTTT

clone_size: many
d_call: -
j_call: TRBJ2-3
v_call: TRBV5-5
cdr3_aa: CASTRHGIGDTQYF
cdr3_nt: TGTGCCAGCACCCGGCACGGGATCGGAGATACGCAGTATTTT

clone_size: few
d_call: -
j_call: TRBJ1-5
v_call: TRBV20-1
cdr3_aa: CSARDPREGNQPQHF
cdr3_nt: TGCAGTGCTAGAGACCCCAGGGAAGGCAATCAGCCCCAGCATTTT

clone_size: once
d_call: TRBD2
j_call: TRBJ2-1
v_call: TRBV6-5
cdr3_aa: CASSYFPPGTSGRYNEQFF
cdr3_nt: TGTGCCAGCAGTTACTTTCCCCCGGGGACTAGCGGGAGATACAATGAGCAGTTCTTC

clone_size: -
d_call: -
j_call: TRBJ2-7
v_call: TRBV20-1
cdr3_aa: CSARDGEGVTPYEQYF
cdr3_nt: TGCAGTGCTAGAGACGGAGAGGGGGTAACTCCCTACGAGCAGTACTTC

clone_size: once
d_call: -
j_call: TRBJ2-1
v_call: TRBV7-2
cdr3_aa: CASSSNRGSYDEQFF
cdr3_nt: TGTGCCAGCAGCTCCAACAGAGGTTCTTACGATGAGCAGTTCTTC

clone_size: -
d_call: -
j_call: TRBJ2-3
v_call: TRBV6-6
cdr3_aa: CASAQTDTQYF
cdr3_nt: TGTGCCAGCGCACAAACAGATACGCAGTATTTT

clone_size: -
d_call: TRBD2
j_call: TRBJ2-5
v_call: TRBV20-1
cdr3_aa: CSARDTSGRYQETQYF
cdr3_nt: TGCAGTGCTAGAGACACTAGCGGGAGATACCAAGAGACCCAGTACTTC

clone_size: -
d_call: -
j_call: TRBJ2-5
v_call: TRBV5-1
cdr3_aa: CASSLNVADQETQYF
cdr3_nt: TGCGCCAGCAGCTTGAACGTCGCGGACCAAGAGACCCAGTACTTC

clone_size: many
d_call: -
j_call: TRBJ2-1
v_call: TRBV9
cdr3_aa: CASSVGGRKAVGTYNEQFF
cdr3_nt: TGTGCCAGCAGCGTAGGGGGTAGGAAAGCGGTGGGAACCTACAATGAGCAGTTCTTC

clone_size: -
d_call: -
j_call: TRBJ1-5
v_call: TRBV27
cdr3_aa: CASSPHEGQPQHF
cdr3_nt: TGTGCCAGCAGTCCCCATGAGGGTCAGCCCCAGCATTTT

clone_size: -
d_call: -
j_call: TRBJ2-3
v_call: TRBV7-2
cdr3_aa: CASSFLSGRDTQYF
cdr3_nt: TGTGCCAGCAGCTTCTTATCGGGTAGAGATACGCAGTATTTT

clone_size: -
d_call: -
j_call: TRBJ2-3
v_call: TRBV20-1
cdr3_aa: CSARDSGLATDTQYF
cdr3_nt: TGCAGTGCTAGAGATTCTGGGCTAGCAACAGATACGCAGTATTTT

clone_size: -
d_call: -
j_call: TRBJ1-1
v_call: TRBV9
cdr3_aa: CASSAGGNTEAFF
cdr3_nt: TGTGCCAGCAGCGCCGGGGGGAACACTGAAGCTTTCTTT

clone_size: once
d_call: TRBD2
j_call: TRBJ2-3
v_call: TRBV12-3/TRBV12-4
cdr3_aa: CASTLWTRVSADAQYF
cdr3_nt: TGTGCCAGCACCCTCTGGACTAGAGTTAGCGCAGATGCGCAGTATTTT

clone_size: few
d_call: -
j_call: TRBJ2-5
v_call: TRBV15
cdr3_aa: CATSGAGRQETQYF
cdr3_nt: TGTGCCACCAGCGGCGCAGGGCGTCAAGAGACCCAGTACTTC